A single sample gave rise to the 16 T cell receptor beta chains below, sequenced in a study of blood T cells in healthy people across ages. Alongside a J-beta primer mix, a sample-barcoded 5' primer served in a second PCR lasting about 7 to 11 cycles. TCRdb analysed the 5' RACE reads with MiXCR anew, one entry per CDR3 protein. This sample has around 800,000 distinct CDR3 sequences, with 20% to 30% found just once. These data also formed part of another study, on T cells of mothers and their children.

The sequencing input was blood. The receptor set was obtained from a boy younger than 18 in good health.

Points on this clonotype: An end of the junction does not agree with germline; a read error may underlie this. In DNA form, the CDR3 reads TGTGACAGCAGTTTCAGGGACTATGGCTACACCTTC. It is translated as CDSSFRDYGYTF. This chain connects TRBV12-3 or TRBV12-4 to TRBJ1-2; weak D call: TRBD1 (5 bases). CDR3 size: 12 residues.

CDR3 coding DNA: TGCGCCAGCAGCTTGCTATTAACAGGGGGAAGGTACAATGAGCAGTTCTTC. This encodes CASSLLLTGGRYNEQFF. The chain combines TRBV5-1 with TRBJ2-5; 8 bases map to TRBD1. Matching the DNA end better, TRBJ2-1 makes the J call doubtful. The CDR3 is 17 amino acids. Looked up from germline, CDR1 is SGHRS and CDR2 is YFSETQ.

This clonotype occurred a few times. The chain uses TRBV2 and TRBJ2-7; a possible D gene is TRBD1 (6 bases). The CDR3 covers 14 residues. Trimming took off 6 bases at V and 3 bases at J, with 15 bases between the two ends. Germline CDR1 is SNHLY and CDR2 is FYNNEI. CDR3 region: CASRLDRSGYEQYF. CDR3 bases: TGTGCCAGCAGGCTTGACAGGTCGGGCTACGAGCAGTACTTC. The full variable domain, with the rest looked up from reference TRBV2 and TRBJ2-7, is EPEVTQTPSHQVTQMGQEVILRCVPISNHLYFYWYRQILGQKVEFLVSFYNNEISEKSEIFDDQFSVERPDGSNFTLKIRSTKLEDSAMYFCASRLDRSGYEQYFGPGTRLTVT.

This chain connects TRBV21-1 to TRBJ2-5; the table's D gene call, TRBD1, was not cross checked with the DNA. TRBV21-1 is a pseudogene locus. This CDR3 is built from 16 residues. CDR3 sequence (DNA): TGTGCCAGCAGTCCAACGTCCAGGGGTCTACAAGAGACCCAGTACTTC. Translated, it gives CASSPTSRGLQETQYF.

The table lists this clonotype with a few counts. The chain has TRBV6-5 and TRBJ1-5; 12 bases line up with TRBD1. The CDR3 runs 15 residues. V dropped 6 bases and J dropped 9; count of bases not matched to a gene: 9. Germline V CDR1 and CDR2: MNHEY, SVGAGI. In nucleotides, the CDR3 is TGTGCCAGCAGCCGGGACCGGGACAGGGGGCGGCCCCAGCATTTT. Its protein product is CASSRDRDRGRPQHF.

This clonotype was seen a handful of times. The chain recombines TRBV7-8 with TRBJ2-1; 11 bases agree with TRBD2. The CDR3 has 17 amino acids. Germline CDR1 SGHVS, CDR2 FQNEAQ. The V and J ends lost 4 bases and 4 bases, in that order; junction bases with no gene match: 9. CDR3 in DNA: TGTGCCAGCAGCTCCCTACCGGGACTAGCGGAATACAATGAGCAGTTCTTC. Its translation: CASSSLPGLAEYNEQFF. The full variable domain, with the rest looked up from reference TRBV7-8 and TRBJ2-1, is GAGVSQSPRYKVAKRGQDVALRCDPISGHVSLFWYQQALGQGPEFLTYFQNEAQLDKSGLPSDRFFAERPEGSVSTLKIQRTQQEDSAVYLCASSSLPGLAEYNEQFFGPGTRLTVL.

The chain is built from TRBV15 and TRBJ2-7; the D is unclear. Per germline, CDR1 LNHNV and CDR2 YYDKDF (reference sequence). The CDR3 runs to 15 residues. V lost 5 bases to trimming and J lost 0 bases, with 14 bases between them. The DNA for the CDR3 is TGTGCCACCAGCCCCGAGCCCAAGAGCTCCTACGAGCAGTACTTC. Translated: CATSPEPKSSYEQYF.

V gene TRBV5-1 combines with J gene TRBJ2-5, with 7 bases identical to TRBD2. V was clipped by 0 bases and J by 4 bases; unmatched bases: 9. Germline CDR1 SGHRS, CDR2 YFSETQ. The CDR3 runs to 16 residues. The CDR3 sequence: CASSLAGAGEGETQYF. CDR3 bases: TGCGCCAGCAGCTTGGCCGGGGCGGGGGAAGGAGAGACCCAGTACTTC.

The chain couples TRBV27 to TRBJ2-1; TRBD2 matches at 7 bases. V was clipped by 2 bases and J by 5 bases; unmatched bases: 9. The CDR3 loop spans 16 amino acids. Per germline, CDR1 MNHEY and CDR2 SMNVEV (reference sequence). CDR3 residues: CASSLLWASGNNEQFF. CDR3 in DNA: TGTGCCAGCAGTTTACTTTGGGCTAGCGGAAACAATGAGCAGTTCTTC.

This clonotype has more than one count but fewer than ten. CDR3 DNA sequence: TGTGCCAGCAGCTTAGTAGGGACAGCAGCCGATACGCAGTATTTT. Protein sequence: CASSLVGTAADTQYF. The chain recombines TRBV7-2 with TRBJ2-3; 7 nucleotides line up with TRBD1. This CDR3 is 15 amino acids long. In germline, CDR1 is SGHTA, CDR2 FQGNSA. J lost 6 bases, V lost 1 base, and 7 bases had no gene match.

V is TRBV3-1 and J is TRBJ2-5, with D perhaps TRBD1 (5 bases). V lost 1 base and J 5 bases, leaving 14 bases between the germline ends. There are 15 residues in the CDR3. Germline V gene lookup returns CDR1 LGHDT and CDR2 YNNKEL (reference sequence). CDR3 sequence reads: CASSQVGQGDETQYF. Here the CDR3 DNA reads TGTGCCAGCAGCCAAGTAGGGCAGGGTGACGAGACCCAGTACTTC.

This clonotype was observed a handful of times. The chain carries TRBV29-1 and TRBJ2-1; 7 bases agree with TRBD1. With 6 bases clipped from V and 6 bases from J, the junction kept 8 bases outside the gene matches. The CDR3 contains 13 residues. Germline lookup yields CDR1 SQVTM and CDR2 ANQGSEA. CDR3 residues: CSVRRDRRNEQFF. The CDR3 region has the DNA TGCAGCGTCCGACGGGACAGACGCAATGAGCAGTTCTTC.

This clonotype was observed a few times. The junction and the germline gene differ at one end; a read error may be behind it. The genes are TRBV27 and TRBJ2-3; D not certain. This CDR3 is 13 amino acids long. Germline V CDR1 and CDR2: MNHEY, SMNVEV (reference sequence). CDR3 residues: CARARSPTDTQYF. The CDR3 DNA follows: TGTGCCAGGGCTAGATCCCCCACAGATACGCAATATTTT.

This clonotype showed up many times. The chain is built from TRBV7-9 and TRBJ2-5, with 9 bases that match TRBD2. The germline V gene encodes CDR1 SEHNR and CDR2 FQNEAQ (reference sequence). This CDR3 region has 15 residues. Trimming took 5 bases from V and 7 from J; bases not matched to a gene: 11. The CDR3 reads CASSELAGPTGTQYF. In DNA form, the CDR3 reads TGTGCCAGCAGCGAACTAGCGGGCCCGACGGGGACCCAGTACTTC.

The chain has TRBV28 and TRBJ2-4; D remains unclear. Germline V gene sequence: CDR1 MDHEN, CDR2 SYDVKM. This CDR3 has 13 amino acids. V lost 5 bases to trimming and J lost 6 bases, with 11 bases between them. This chain's CDR3 is CASSGGPRNIQYF. The CDR3 nucleotides are TGTGCCAGCAGTGGCGGTCCTAGAAACATTCAGTACTTC.

The chain recombines TRBV6-1 with TRBJ1-4, with a possible D match to TRBD1 (6 bases). V was shortened by 2 bases and J by 7 bases, with 26 bases between the two germline ends. The CDR3 loop spans 19 amino acids. From germline, CDR1 is MNHNS and CDR2 SASEGT. CDR3 bases: TGTGCCAGCAGTGAATGGCCCTTGGGGCAACAGGGAGCGGGTGAAAAACTGTTTTTT. It codes for CASSEWPLGQQGAGEKLFF.